Each of the 16 T cell receptor beta chains below was sequenced from the same sample in a study of shared clonotypes between healthy human individuals. This table comes from immunoSEQ multiplex PCR, and its TCRdb copy is limited to in-frame clones, with some not included. The data contain over a million clones, approximately 98% of them singletons. The sequencing sample was made of naive CD4+ T cells sorted from blood. Subset indicated: CD45RA+ positively selected. The receptors were gathered from a man aged 30 to 45 in good health.

This chain uses TRBV19 with TRBJ1-3; D remains ambiguous. This CDR3 contains 14 residues. Trimming left V 9 bases short and J 0 bases short, with 12 bases between. Looked up from germline, CDR1 is LNHDA and CDR2 is SQIVND (reference sequence). This CDR3 is CASQLTFSGNTIYF. CDR3 sequence (DNA): TGTGCCAGCCAACTTACCTTCTCTGGAAACACCATATATTTT.

The rearrangement links TRBV15 to TRBJ2-1; a weak D match, TRBD2 (6 bases). Trimming pared 0 bases from V and 7 bases from J, leaving 16 bases between. The CDR3 totals 16 residues. Germline V gene data show CDR1 as LNHNV and CDR2 as YYDKDF (reference sequence). The chain's CDR3 is CATSRERTREWNEQFF. The DNA for the CDR3 is TGTGCCACCAGCAGAGAAAGGACACGGGAGTGGAATGAGCAGTTCTTC.

As to this clone: Other DNA sequences in this specimen translate into the identical CDR3. The gene calls are TRBV6-1 and TRBJ1-5; D not resolved. Trimming took 3 bases from V and 6 from J, leaving 9 bases between them. This CDR3 is 13 amino acids long. Germline CDR1 and CDR2: MNHNS and SASEGT. The CDR3 loop is CASSEGKVQPQHF. CDR3 DNA: TGTGCCAGCAGTGAGGGAAAGGTTCAGCCCCAGCATTTT.

This clone has just one count. The gene calls are TRBV7-6 and TRBJ2-1; the D is unclear. Germline values: CDR1 SGHVS, CDR2 FNYEAQ. Trimming removed 5 bases at V and 10 bases at J, with 9 bases between. This CDR3 contains 11 residues. The CDR3 sequence is CASSTMLEQFF. The DNA of the CDR3 is TGTGCCAGCAGCACCATGTTGGAGCAGTTCTTC.

The chain carries TRBV10-1 and TRBJ2-2; D uncertain. Trimming pared 10 bases from V and 4 bases from J, leaving 16 bases between. CDR3 size: 14 residues. The germline CDR1 and CDR2 sequences are WNHNN and SYGVQD (reference sequence). In nucleotides, the CDR3 is TGCGCCACCAGCCCGGTTTCGGGCACCGGGGAGCTGTTTTTT. Translated, it gives CATSPVSGTGELFF.

The V gene is TRBV7-8, the J gene TRBJ2-1; tentative D call: TRBD2 (5 bases). Germline loops: CDR1 SGHVS, CDR2 FQNEAQ. CDR3 size: 14 residues. The V gene lost 5 bases and the J gene lost 1 base, with 9 bases spanning the gap. The CDR3 DNA is TGTGCCAGCAGCCCCCGGAGGTCCTACAATGAGCAGTTCTTC. Protein sequence: CASSPRRSYNEQFF.

In the case of this clone: Additional DNA sequences in this sample encode the identical CDR3. The genes are TRBV6-5 and TRBJ2-7; tentative D call: TRBD2 (6 bases). CDR1 is MNHEY, CDR2 SVGAGI, per germline. The V and J ends lost 0 bases and 0 bases respectively, with 9 bases between them. This CDR3 region has 15 residues. The CDR3 here is CASSYSFGSSYEQYF. CDR3 nucleotides: TGTGCCAGCAGTTACTCTTTCGGGAGCTCCTACGAGCAGTACTTC.

V is TRBV5-1 and J is TRBJ2-1; 9 positions match TRBD1. The CDR3 spans 13 residues. Trimming took 5 bases from V and 6 from J; bases not matched to a gene: 3. Germline V gives CDR1 SGHRS, CDR2 YFSETQ. CDR3 nucleotides: TGCGCCAGCAGAACACAGGGGGCCAATGAGCAGTTCTTC. This translates into CASRTQGANEQFF.

The gene calls are TRBV28 and TRBJ1-1; TRBD1 might be the D (5 bases). The CDR3 has 13 residues. V lost 3 bases to trimming and J lost 11 bases, with 16 bases between them. Germline V lookup: CDR1 MDHEN, CDR2 SYDVKM. The CDR3 spells CASSFYEMEGAFF. CDR3 sequence (DNA): TGTGCCAGCAGTTTCTACGAGATGGAGGGGGCTTTCTTT. The whole variable domain, filled in from reference TRBV28 and TRBJ1-1, reads DVKVTQSSRYLVKRTGEKVFLECVQDMDHENMFWYRQDPGLGLRLIYFSYDVKMKEKGDIPEGYSVSREKKERFSLILESASTNQTSMYLCASSFYEMEGAFFGQGTRLTVV.

V usage is TRBV10-1 and J usage is TRBJ2-1; no clear D gene. Germline loops: CDR1 WNHNN, CDR2 SYGVQD (reference sequence). The germline V and J ends were trimmed by 0 bases and 5 bases, with 8 bases remaining between them. The CDR3 length is 14 residues. CDR3 loop: CASSESSGNNEQFF. The CDR3 DNA is TGCGCCAGCAGTGAGTCGTCCGGCAACAATGAGCAGTTCTTC.

The rearrangement links TRBV19 to TRBJ1-1; D gene unclear. V was trimmed by 5 bases and J by 6 bases, leaving 22 bases between them. Germline CDR1 is LNHDA and CDR2 is SQIVND (reference sequence). The CDR3 is 16 amino acids. CDR3 protein: CASSSPPGVVRSEAFF. The CDR3 DNA is TGTGCCAGTAGTTCCCCACCGGGAGTGGTACGGTCTGAAGCTTTCTTT.

This clone was counted once. The chain joins TRBV6-1 to TRBJ2-7; no firm D call. The CDR3 has 11 residues. CDR1 and CDR2 from the germline V gene are MNHNS and SASEGT. Deletions cut 2 bases from V and 4 bases from J, with 3 bases between. The DNA for the CDR3 is TGTGCCAGCAGTGAATGGTACGAGCAGTACTTC. The encoded protein is CASSEWYEQYF.

V gene TRBV5-1 combines with J gene TRBJ1-2; TRBD1 agrees at 7 bases. Germline values: CDR1 SGHRS, CDR2 YFSETQ. The CDR3 runs to 15 residues. The V gene end was trimmed by 0 bases and the J gene end by 8 bases; junction bases not matched to a gene: 10. DNA for the CDR3: TGCGCCAGCAGCTTGGCCGTCGGTCAGGGGGGAGGCTACACCTTC. Translated, it gives CASSLAVGQGGGYTF.

This chain uses TRBV9 with TRBJ2-3; the D gene is possibly TRBD2 (5 bases). Germline V lookup: CDR1 SGDLS, CDR2 YYNGEE. V dropped 3 bases and J dropped 3 bases, with 14 bases sitting between them. The CDR3 has 15 amino acids. The CDR3: CASSARSPGTDTQYF. The CDR3 nucleotides read TGTGCCAGCAGCGCGCGGTCCCCGGGGACAGATACGCAGTATTTT.

The chain uses TRBV15 and TRBJ2-7, with D unresolved. CDR1 and CDR2 from the germline V gene are LNHNV and YYDKDF (reference sequence). This CDR3 has 17 amino acids. V lost 0 bases and J lost 0, with 15 bases in between. This CDR3 reads CATSRDIWRLSSYEQYF. CDR3 sequence (DNA): TGTGCCACCAGCAGAGATATTTGGCGGCTTAGCTCCTACGAGCAGTACTTC.

The chain has TRBV5-4 and TRBJ2-2; possibly TRBD1 for D (5 bases). Trimming left V 4 bases short and J 7 bases short, with 11 bases between. The CDR3 length is 13 residues. Germline V gene data show CDR1 as SGHNT and CDR2 as YYREEE (reference sequence). CDR3 coding DNA: TGTGCCAGCAGCCGCAGGGATGACGGGGAGCTGTTTTTT. Residues: CASSRRDDGELFF.